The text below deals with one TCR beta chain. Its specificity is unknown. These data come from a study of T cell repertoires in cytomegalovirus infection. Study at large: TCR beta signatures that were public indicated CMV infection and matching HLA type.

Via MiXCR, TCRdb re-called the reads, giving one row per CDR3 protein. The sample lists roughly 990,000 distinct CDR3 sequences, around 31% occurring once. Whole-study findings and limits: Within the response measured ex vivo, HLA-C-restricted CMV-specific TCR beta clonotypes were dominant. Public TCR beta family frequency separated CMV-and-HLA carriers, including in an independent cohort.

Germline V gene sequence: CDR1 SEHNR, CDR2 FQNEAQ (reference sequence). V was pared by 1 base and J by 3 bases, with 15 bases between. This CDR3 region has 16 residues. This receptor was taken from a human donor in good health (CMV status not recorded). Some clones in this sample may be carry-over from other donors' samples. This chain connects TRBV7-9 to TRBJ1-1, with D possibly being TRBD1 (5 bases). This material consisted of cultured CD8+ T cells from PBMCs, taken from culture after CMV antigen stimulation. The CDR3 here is CASSLVAGRMDTEAFF. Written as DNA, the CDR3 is TGTGCCAGCAGCTTAGTGGCGGGACGGATGGACACTGAAGCTTTCTTT.